This T cell receptor (beta chain) is drawn from a study of T cell repertoires in cytomegalovirus infection. This clonotype has ten or more counts. Antigen: not known. TCRdb re-analysed the reads in MiXCR, keeping a single row per CDR3 protein. Here the sample spans a few hundred thousand distinct CDR3 sequences, around 13% being singletons. Study findings and constraints: Individuals carrying CMV plus the relevant HLA were identified by cumulative frequency of public TCR beta families.

CDR3 length equals 13 residues. CDR1 is SGHTA and CDR2 is FQGTGA in the germline V gene. J gave up 10 bases and V 3 bases, and 3 bases lay outside the gene matches. The clonotype was recovered from a human donor in good health (CMV status not recorded). Some clones in this sample may be carry-over from other donors' samples. Sequencing used PBMCs. V is TRBV7-3 and J is TRBJ1-6; 7 nucleotides agree with TRBD1. The CDR3 sequence: CASSFQGESPLHF. For the CDR3, the DNA is TGTGCCAGCAGCTTCCAGGGGGAGTCACCCCTCCACTTT.